The clone carrying this T cell receptor beta chain was detected only a few times. The antigen remains undetermined. These data are taken from a study of cytomegalovirus exposure and HLA in healthy donors. The study, taken as a whole, reports: Cytomegalovirus-associated status was assigned to 164 TCR beta chains.

Assay: immunoSEQ multiplex PCR; the TCRdb copy retains only in-frame clones and omits some. The top ten clones hold less than 9% of a sample with fewer than 150,000 clones, roughly 86% of them seen once. The sequenced sample was PBMCs. This clonotype was sampled from a man younger than 35 in good health and CMV-seropositive.

CDR3 sequence reads: CSVESWPSEETQYF. The CDR3 region has the DNA TGCAGCGTTGAATCCTGGCCTTCCGAAGAGACCCAGTACTTC. V is TRBV29-1 and J is TRBJ2-5; D unclear. Germline V lookup: CDR1 SQVTM, CDR2 ANQGSEA. V lost 2 bases and J lost 3, with 13 bases in between. There are 14 residues in the CDR3.